This TCR beta chain was observed in a study of shared clonotypes between healthy human individuals. Study-wide context: Each donor's CD8 memory used one plate, CD8 naive two, each CD4 subset three.

Assay used: immunoSEQ multiplex PCR; TCRdb lists only in-frame clones, some missing. This sample has around 1.6 million clones, with 98% found just once. This sequence was found in a man aged 25-45 years in good health. The sequencing input was naive CD4+ T cells sorted from blood. Subset described: CD45RA+ positively selected.

CDR3 sequence reads: CASSRFLAHQFF. CDR3 coding DNA: TGTGCCAGCAGTCGGTTCCTAGCGCACCAGTTCTTC. The J gene is TRBJ2-1, the V gene TRBV2; D might be TRBD2 (6 bases). V lost 5 bases and J lost 13, with 15 bases in between. CDR3 length: 12 residues. Germline V lookup: CDR1 SNHLY, CDR2 FYNNEI.